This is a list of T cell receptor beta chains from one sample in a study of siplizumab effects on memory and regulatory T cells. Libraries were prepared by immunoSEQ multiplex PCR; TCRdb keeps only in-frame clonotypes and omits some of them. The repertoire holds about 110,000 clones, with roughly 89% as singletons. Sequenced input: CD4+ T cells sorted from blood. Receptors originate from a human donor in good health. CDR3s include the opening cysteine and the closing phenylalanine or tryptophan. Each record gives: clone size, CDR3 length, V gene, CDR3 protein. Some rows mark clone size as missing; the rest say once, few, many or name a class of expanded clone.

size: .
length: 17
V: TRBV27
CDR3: CASRSQVTGTSNYGYTF

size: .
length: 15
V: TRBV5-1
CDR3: CASSPQGQAYNEQFF

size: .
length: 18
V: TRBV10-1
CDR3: CASSEGARCLQADYGYTF

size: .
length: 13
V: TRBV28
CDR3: CASSLPWGNTIYF

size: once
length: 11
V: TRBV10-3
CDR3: CAISIGSEAFF

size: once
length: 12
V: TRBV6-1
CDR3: CASSLRTGEQYF

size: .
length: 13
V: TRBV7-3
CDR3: CASSLSGNTEAFF

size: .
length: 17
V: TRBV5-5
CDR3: CASSLEGTLGLQETQYF

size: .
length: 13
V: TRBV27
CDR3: CASSFDAGNTIYF

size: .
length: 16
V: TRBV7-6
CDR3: CASSLGVSVRHNEQFF

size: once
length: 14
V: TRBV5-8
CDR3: CASTVDRGFVIQYF

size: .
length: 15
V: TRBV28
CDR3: CASTSGPASYNEQFF

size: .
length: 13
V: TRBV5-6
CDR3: CASSLRGRNTIYF

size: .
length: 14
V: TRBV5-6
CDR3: CASSYPRGAWGYTF

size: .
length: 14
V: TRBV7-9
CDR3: CASSLWGSNEKLFF

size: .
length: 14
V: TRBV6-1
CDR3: CASRGTGFDYGYTF

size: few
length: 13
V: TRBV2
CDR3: CASSEGQYYGYTF

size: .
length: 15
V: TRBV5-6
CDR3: CASSLGLSGANVLTF

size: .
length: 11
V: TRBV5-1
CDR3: CASSGRETQYF

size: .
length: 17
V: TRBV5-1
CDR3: CASGGLALGAGANVLTF

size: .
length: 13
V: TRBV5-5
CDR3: CASSLQGSYEQYF

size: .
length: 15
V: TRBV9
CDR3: CASSVAAGGGDTQYF

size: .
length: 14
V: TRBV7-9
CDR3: CASSQGQGFNEQFF

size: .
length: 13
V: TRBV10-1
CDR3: CASSIAGAYEQYF

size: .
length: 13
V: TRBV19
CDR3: CASISQGRTEAFF

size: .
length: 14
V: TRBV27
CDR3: CASTGTTRRPLQFF

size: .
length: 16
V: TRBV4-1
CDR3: CASSRYQGQPFYGYTF

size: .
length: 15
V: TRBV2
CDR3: CASSERSGGKETQYF

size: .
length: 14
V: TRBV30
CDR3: CAWGLGGKRETQYF

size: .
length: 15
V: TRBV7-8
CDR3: CASSRGLAGVETQYF

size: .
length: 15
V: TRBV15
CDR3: CATSRSISGANVLTF

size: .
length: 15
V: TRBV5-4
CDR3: CASSLKQGTSRTQHF

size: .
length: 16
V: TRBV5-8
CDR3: CASSLYRGLTKNIQYF

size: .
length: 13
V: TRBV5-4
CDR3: CASSSGQAYGYTF